The 10 T cell receptor beta chains listed next were all sequenced from one sample in a study of blood T cell repertoires in COVID-19. This table comes from immunoSEQ multiplex PCR, and its TCRdb copy is limited to in-frame clones, with some not included. The sample yields tens of thousands of clones, around four fifths seen once. Sequencing was carried out using peripheral blood. These receptors were taken from an older woman with active or convalescent COVID-19.

This chain links TRBV7-9 with TRBJ1-4; TRBD1 matches at 7 bases. The CDR3 is 14 residues long. V lost 1 base and J lost 8; bases outside the gene matches: 4. Germline V gene lookup returns CDR1 SEHNR and CDR2 FQNEAQ (reference sequence). DNA for the CDR3: TGTGCCAGCAGCTTAGGAGGGGGCGACGAAAAACTGTTTTTT. Translated, it gives CASSLGGGDEKLFF.

The chain carries TRBV6-1 and TRBJ2-7; 7 bases align to TRBD1. The CDR3 has 16 amino acids. V trimming: 4 bases; J trimming: 2 bases; junction bases outside the gene matches: 11. Germline V CDR1 and CDR2: MNHNS, SASEGT. As DNA, the CDR3 is TGTGCCAGCAGTGTGCAAGGCCCGGGACAGCCCTACGAGCAGTACTTC. Residues: CASSVQGPGQPYEQYF.

This clone was counted only a few times. Within the sample, other DNA sequences also encode this same CDR3. V usage is TRBV3-1 (or the pseudogene TRBV3-2) and J usage is TRBJ1-2, with unresolved D. CDR3 length: 11 residues. Trimming removed 1 base from V and 8 bases from J, with 5 bases in between. Germline V lookup: CDR1 LGHDT, CDR2 YNNKEL (reference sequence). CDR3 amino acids: CASSQGGGYTF. The DNA for the CDR3 is TGTGCCAGCAGCCAAGGTGGCGGCTACACCTTC.

The chain joins TRBV5-4 to TRBJ1-6; D is ambiguous. In germline, CDR1 is SGHNT, CDR2 YYREEE (reference sequence). Trimming stripped 6 bases from V and 6 bases from J, with 19 bases between. CDR3 length: 16 residues. CDR3 sequence: CASTTRRGSSNSPLHF. CDR3 coding DNA: TGTGCCAGCACCACGCGCCGGGGAAGTTCTAATTCACCCCTCCACTTT.

The V gene is TRBV25-1, the J gene TRBJ1-4, with TRBD1 matching 11 bases. The CDR3 runs to 14 residues. Germline CDR1 MGHDK, CDR2 SYGVNS. V trimming: 4 bases; J trimming: 7 bases; junction bases outside the gene matches: 2. Written as DNA, the CDR3 is TGTGCCAGCAGTGGGACAGGGGGCCGTGAAAAACTGTTTTTT. Its translation is CASSGTGGREKLFF.

The rearrangement joins TRBV5-1 to TRBJ1-1; D gene unclear. The V and J ends lost 0 bases and 1 base respectively, with 10 bases between them. The CDR3 consists of 15 residues. Germline assignment: CDR1 SGHRS and CDR2 YFSETQ. The CDR3 loop reads CASSLDPGTNTEAFF. The CDR3, as DNA: TGCGCCAGCAGCTTGGACCCGGGAACGAACACTGAAGCTTTCTTT.

The chain uses TRBV6-2 or TRBV6-3 and TRBJ2-3; 7 bases match TRBD1. Germline V gene lookup returns CDR1 MNHEY and CDR2 SVGEGT. The CDR3 covers 17 residues. The V segment lost 4 bases and the J segment 1 base; nucleotides outside the gene matches: 11. The CDR3: CASSSQPTGKRTDTQYF. CDR3 DNA: TGTGCCAGCAGTTCCCAACCGACAGGGAAGCGCACAGATACGCAGTATTTT.

This clone occurred a few times. The chain joins TRBV5-4 to TRBJ1-1; TRBD1 aligns across 9 bases. Germline CDR1 reads SGHNT; CDR2 reads YYREEE (reference sequence). J gave up 4 bases and V 3 bases, and 4 bases lay outside the gene matches. CDR3 size: 14 residues. The chain's CDR3 is CASSWGQGSTEAFF. The CDR3 DNA is TGTGCCAGCAGCTGGGGACAGGGTTCCACTGAAGCTTTCTTT.

The rearrangement links TRBV3-1 (or the pseudogene TRBV3-2) to TRBJ2-2, with TRBD1 identical over 10 bases. CDR3 length equals 16 residues. The germline V gene encodes CDR1 LGHDT and CDR2 YNNKEL (reference sequence). After removal of 6 bases from V and 2 bases from J, the junction contained 6 bases not matched to a gene. The CDR3, as DNA: TGTGCCAGCAGATCGCAGACAGGGGGCAACACCGGGGAGCTGTTTTTT. Its protein is CASRSQTGGNTGELFF.

This clone was detected a few times. The V call is TRBV11-2, the J call TRBJ1-1; TRBD1 matches 8 bases. Germline assignment: CDR1 SGHAT and CDR2 FQNNGV. The CDR3 covers 14 residues. J lost 5 bases, V lost 4 bases, and 6 bases had no gene match. The CDR3 region is CASSSTGGGTEAFF. CDR3 DNA: TGTGCCAGCAGCTCCACAGGGGGAGGAACTGAAGCTTTCTTT.